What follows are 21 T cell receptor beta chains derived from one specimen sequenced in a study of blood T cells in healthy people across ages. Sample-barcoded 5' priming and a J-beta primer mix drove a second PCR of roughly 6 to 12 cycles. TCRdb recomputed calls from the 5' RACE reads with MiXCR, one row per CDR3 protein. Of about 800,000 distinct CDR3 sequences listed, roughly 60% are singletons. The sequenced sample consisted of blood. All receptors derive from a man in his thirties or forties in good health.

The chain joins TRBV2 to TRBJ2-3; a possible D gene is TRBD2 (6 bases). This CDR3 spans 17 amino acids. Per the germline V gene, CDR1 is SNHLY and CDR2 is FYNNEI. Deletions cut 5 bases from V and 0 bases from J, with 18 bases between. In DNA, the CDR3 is TGTGCCAGCAGTTCCCCCAGATGGGGGGAAAGCACAGATACGCAGTATTTT. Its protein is CASSSPRWGESTDTQYF.

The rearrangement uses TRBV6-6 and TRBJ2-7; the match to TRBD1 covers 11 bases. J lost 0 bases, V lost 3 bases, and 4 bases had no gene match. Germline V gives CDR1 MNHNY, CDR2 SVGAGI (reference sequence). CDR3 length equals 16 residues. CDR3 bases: TGTGCCAGCAGTTATAGCGGGACAGGGGGCTCCTACGAGCAGTACTTC. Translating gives CASSYSGTGGSYEQYF.

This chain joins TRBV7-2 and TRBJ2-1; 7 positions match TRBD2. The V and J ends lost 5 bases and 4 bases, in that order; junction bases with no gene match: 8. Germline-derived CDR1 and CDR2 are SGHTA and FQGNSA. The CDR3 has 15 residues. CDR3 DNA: TGTGCCAGCAGCCCCACTAGCGTAGGTTACAATGAGCAGTTCTTC. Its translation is CASSPTSVGYNEQFF.

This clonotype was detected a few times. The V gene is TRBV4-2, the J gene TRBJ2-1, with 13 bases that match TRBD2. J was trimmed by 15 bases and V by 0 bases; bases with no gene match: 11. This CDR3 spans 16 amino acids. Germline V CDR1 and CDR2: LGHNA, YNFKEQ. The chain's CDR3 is CASSQDEWTSGGGLFF. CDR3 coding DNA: TGTGCCAGCAGCCAAGATGAGTGGACTAGCGGGGGCGGCTTGTTCTTC.

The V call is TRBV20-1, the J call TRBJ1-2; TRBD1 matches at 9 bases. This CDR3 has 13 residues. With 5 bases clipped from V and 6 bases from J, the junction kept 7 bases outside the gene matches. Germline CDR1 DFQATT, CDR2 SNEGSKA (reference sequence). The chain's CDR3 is CSAWMDRGNGYTF. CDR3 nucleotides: TGCAGTGCTTGGATGGACAGGGGAAATGGCTACACCTTC.

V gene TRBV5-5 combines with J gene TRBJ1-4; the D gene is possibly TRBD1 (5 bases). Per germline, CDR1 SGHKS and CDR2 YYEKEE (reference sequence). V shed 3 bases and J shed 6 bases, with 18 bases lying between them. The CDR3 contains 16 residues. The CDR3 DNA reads TGTGCCAGCAGCTCGACAGAGAGGAGGGTTTATGAAAAACTGTTTTTT. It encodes CASSSTERRVYEKLFF.

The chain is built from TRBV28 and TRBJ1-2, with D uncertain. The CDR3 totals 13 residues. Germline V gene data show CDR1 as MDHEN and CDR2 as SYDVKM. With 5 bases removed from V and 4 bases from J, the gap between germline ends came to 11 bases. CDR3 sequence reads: CASSGRGGYGYTF. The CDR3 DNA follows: TGTGCCAGCAGTGGACGAGGTGGCTATGGCTACACCTTC.

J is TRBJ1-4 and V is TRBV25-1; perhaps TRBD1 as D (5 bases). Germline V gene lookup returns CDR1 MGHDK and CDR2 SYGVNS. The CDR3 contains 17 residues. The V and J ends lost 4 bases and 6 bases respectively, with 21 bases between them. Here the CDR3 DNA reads TGTGCCAGCAGTGTGACCCGACCGGGACCGAATGATGAAAAACTGTTTTTT. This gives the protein CASSVTRPGPNDEKLFF.

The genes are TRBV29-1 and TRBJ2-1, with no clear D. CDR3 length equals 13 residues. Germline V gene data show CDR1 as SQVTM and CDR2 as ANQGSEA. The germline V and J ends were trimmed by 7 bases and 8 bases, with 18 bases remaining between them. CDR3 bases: TGCAGCGCCCTTTTCCAGAGTCCCCATGAGCAGTTCTTC. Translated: CSALFQSPHEQFF.

In nucleotides, the CDR3 is TGTGCCAGCAGTCCAACCTTAGCGGGGGCCTACAATGAGCAGTTCTTC. Amino acid sequence: CASSPTLAGAYNEQFF. The chain recombines TRBV6-5 with TRBJ2-1, with 9 bases matching TRBD2. The CDR3 runs to 16 residues. CDR1 MNHEY and CDR2 SVGAGI come from the germline V gene. The V segment lost 5 bases and the J segment 2 bases; nucleotides outside the gene matches: 7.

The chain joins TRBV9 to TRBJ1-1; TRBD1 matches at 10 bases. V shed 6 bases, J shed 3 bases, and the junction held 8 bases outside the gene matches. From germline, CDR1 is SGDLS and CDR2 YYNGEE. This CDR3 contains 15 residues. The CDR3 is CASTESGTGDTEAFF. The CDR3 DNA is TGTGCCAGCACCGAATCCGGGACAGGGGACACTGAAGCTTTCTTT.

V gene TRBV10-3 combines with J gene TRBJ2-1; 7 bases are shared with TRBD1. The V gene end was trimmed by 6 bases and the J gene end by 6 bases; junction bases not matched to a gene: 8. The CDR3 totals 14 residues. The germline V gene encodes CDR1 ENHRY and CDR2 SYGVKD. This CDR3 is CAIRGDSGSNEQFF. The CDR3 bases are TGTGCCATCAGGGGGGACAGTGGCTCCAATGAGCAGTTCTTC.

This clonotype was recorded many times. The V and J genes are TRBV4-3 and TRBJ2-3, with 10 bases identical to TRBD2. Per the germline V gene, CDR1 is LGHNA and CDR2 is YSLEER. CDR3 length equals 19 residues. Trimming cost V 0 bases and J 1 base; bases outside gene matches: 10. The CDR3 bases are TGCGCCAGCAGCCAAGATTACAGTGGCCTAGCGGGGGGCACAGATACGCAGTATTTT. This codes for CASSQDYSGLAGGTDTQYF.

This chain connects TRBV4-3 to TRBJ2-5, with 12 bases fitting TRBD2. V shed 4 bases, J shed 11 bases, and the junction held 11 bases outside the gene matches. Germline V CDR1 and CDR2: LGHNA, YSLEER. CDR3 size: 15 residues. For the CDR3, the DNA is TGCGCCAGCAGCCCTGGACTAGCGGGAAGTAATGAGCAGTACTTC. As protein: CASSPGLAGSNEQYF.

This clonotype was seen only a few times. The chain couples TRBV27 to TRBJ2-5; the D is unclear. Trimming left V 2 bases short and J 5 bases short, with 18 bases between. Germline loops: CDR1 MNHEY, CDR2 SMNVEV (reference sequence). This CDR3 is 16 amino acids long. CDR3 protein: CASSLRGIGSGETQYF. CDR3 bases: TGTGCCAGCAGTTTAAGAGGAATAGGGTCTGGGGAGACCCAGTACTTC.

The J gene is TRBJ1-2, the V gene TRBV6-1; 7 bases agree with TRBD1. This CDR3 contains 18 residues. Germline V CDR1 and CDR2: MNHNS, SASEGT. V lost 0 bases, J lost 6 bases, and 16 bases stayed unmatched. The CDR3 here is CASSEATGLSGFVHGYTF. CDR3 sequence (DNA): TGTGCCAGCAGTGAAGCGACAGGGTTGTCAGGTTTTGTCCATGGCTACACCTTC.

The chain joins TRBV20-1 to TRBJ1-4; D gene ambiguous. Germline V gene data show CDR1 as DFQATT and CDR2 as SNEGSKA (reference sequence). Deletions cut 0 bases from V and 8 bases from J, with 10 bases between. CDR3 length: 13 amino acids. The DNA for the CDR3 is TGCAGTGCTAGAGAGCGGGCCCCGGAAAAACTGTTTTTT. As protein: CSARERAPEKLFF.

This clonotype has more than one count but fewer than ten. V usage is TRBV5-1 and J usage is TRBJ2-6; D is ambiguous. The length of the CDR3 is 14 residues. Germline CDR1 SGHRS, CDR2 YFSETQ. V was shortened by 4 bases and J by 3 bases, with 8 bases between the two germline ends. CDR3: CASSPGGGANVLTF. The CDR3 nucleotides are TGCGCCAGCAGCCCAGGTGGTGGGGCCAACGTCCTGACTTTC.

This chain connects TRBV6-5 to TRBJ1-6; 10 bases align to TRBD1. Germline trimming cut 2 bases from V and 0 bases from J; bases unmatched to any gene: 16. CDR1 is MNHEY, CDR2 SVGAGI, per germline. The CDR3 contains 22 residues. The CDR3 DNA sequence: TGTGCCAGCAGTTACCTGACGAGAACCGGGACAGGGGTGTCCTCCTATAATTCACCCCTCCACTTT. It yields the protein CASSYLTRTGTGVSSYNSPLHF.

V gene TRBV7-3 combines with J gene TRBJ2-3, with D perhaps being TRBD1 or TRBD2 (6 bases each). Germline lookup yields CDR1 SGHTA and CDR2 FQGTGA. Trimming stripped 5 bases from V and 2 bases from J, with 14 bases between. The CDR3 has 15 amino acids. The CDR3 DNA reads TGTGCCAGCAGCCCAAGGGGGGAGCCCACAGATACGCAGTATTTT. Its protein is CASSPRGEPTDTQYF.

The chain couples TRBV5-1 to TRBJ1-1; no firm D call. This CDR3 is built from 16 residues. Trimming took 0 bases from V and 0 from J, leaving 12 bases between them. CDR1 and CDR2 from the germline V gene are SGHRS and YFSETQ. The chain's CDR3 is CASSLGAASMNTEAFF. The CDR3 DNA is TGCGCCAGCAGCTTGGGGGCCGCCTCGATGAACACTGAAGCTTTCTTT. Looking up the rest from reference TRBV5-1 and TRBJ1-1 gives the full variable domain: KAGVTQTPRYLIKTRGQQVTLSCSPISGHRSVSWYQQTPGQGLQFLFEYFSETQRNKGNFPGRFSGRQFSNSRSEMNVSTLELGDSALYLCASSLGAASMNTEAFFGQGTRLTVV.